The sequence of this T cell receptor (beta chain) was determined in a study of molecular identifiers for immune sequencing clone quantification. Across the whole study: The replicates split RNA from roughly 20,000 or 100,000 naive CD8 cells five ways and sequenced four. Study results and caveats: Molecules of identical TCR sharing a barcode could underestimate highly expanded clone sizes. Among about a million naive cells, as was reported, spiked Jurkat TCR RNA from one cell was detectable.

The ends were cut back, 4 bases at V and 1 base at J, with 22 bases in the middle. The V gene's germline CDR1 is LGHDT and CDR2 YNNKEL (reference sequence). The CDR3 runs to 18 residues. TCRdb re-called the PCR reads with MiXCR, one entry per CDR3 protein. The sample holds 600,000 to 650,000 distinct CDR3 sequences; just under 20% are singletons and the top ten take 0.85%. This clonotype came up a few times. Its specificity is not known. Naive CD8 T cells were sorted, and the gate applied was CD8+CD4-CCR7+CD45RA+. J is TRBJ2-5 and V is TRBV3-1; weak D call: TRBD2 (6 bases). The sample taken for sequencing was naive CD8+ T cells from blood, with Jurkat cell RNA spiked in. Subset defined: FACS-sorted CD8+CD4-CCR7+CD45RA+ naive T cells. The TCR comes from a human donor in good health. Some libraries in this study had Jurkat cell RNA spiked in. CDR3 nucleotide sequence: TGTGCCAGCAGCCCGACCCCCGCTTTAGGCGGGGTCCAAGAGACCCAGTACTTC. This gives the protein CASSPTPALGGVQETQYF.